This T cell receptor beta chain appears in the sequencing data of a study of shared clonotypes between healthy human individuals. It was across several immunoSEQ plates that each subset's genomic DNA was evenly split. TCRdb's table, derived via immunoSEQ multiplex PCR, lists solely in-frame clones and lacks some. Found here are about 2.4 million clones, roughly 93% of them singletons; the top ten hold 0.36%. As to this clone: The target antigen is unknown.

The split of CD4+ cells yielded CD45RA+ naive and CD45RA-negative memory subsets. Study findings and constraints: The authors expected sequencing depth to affect clonotype sharing among donors. Non-shared clonotypes had lower generation probabilities than clonotypes shared by all four sorted-subset donors.

The material sequenced was naive CD4+ T cells from PBMCs. Subset of the sample: CD45RA+ positively selected. The sequence derives from a man between 18 and 35 years old in good health. Some clones in this sample may be carry-over from other donors' samples.

The CDR3 nucleotides read TGTGCCAGCAGCCATACGAACAGAAAACACTACGAGCAGTACTTC. Protein sequence: CASSHTNRKHYEQYF. The rearrangement joins TRBV7-2 to TRBJ2-7; D gene ambiguous. CDR3 size: 15 residues. CDR1 is SGHTA and CDR2 is FQGNSA in the germline V gene. Trimming removed 5 bases at V and 3 bases at J, with 17 bases between.